This T cell receptor (beta chain) appears in the sequencing data of a study of shared clonotypes between healthy human individuals. General study findings and limits: Generally, naive subsets came out with larger estimated richness than memory subsets. Shared clonotypes across all four donors exceeded non-shared ones in generation probability. The small donor group covered limited genetic and exposure diversity.

CD4+ cell separation produced CD45RA+ naive and CD45RA-negative memory subsets. TCRdb keeps only in-frame clones here, not all; method: immunoSEQ multiplex PCR. The repertoire consists of 740,000 or so clones, with more than 70% occurring once and the leading ten covering 1.5% to 2%. This clone was detected once. As yet, its antigen is unknown. The sample consisted of memory CD4+ T cells sorted from blood. Subset specified: CD45RA-negative fraction. The receptor was isolated from a woman in her thirties in good health.

The CDR3 DNA is TGTGCCAGCAGCCCGGGGGGGGCTGTTGGGGCCAACGTCCTGACTTTC. This codes for CASSPGGAVGANVLTF. The rearrangement links TRBV7-8 to TRBJ2-6; TRBD2 agrees at 8 bases. The CDR3 is 16 residues long. V was clipped by 5 bases and J by 3 bases; unmatched bases: 6. The germline V gene has CDR1 SGHVS and CDR2 FQNEAQ.